The T cell receptor beta chain described here comes from a study of radiotherapy plus CTLA-4 blockade in lung cancer. Study information: 15% to 20% of enrolled patients responded objectively, and around 30% had disease control.

Using immunoSEQ multiplex PCR, the repertoire was profiled, and TCRdb retains in-frame clones only, with some absent. Of 40,000 to 60,000 clones in the sample, approximately 78% were seen once. Germline V gives CDR1 LGHNA, CDR2 YSLEER. CDR3 length: 14 residues. V dropped 5 bases and J dropped 2 bases, with 13 bases sitting between them. Remarks on this clone: As yet, its antigen is unknown.

Study-wide points: Radiotherapy with ipilimumab was followed by blood expansion of tumor-derived clones.

The source material was peripheral blood, sampled from a patient treated with radiotherapy plus ipilimumab. The TCR comes from a human donor with non-small cell lung cancer who had stable disease on radiotherapy plus ipilimumab. The chain employs TRBV4-3 and TRBJ2-7; D is perhaps TRBD2 (5 bases). CDR3 amino acids: CASSVNEGPYEQYF. The CDR3 bases are TGCGCCAGCAGCGTCAATGAGGGCCCCTACGAGCAGTACTTC.